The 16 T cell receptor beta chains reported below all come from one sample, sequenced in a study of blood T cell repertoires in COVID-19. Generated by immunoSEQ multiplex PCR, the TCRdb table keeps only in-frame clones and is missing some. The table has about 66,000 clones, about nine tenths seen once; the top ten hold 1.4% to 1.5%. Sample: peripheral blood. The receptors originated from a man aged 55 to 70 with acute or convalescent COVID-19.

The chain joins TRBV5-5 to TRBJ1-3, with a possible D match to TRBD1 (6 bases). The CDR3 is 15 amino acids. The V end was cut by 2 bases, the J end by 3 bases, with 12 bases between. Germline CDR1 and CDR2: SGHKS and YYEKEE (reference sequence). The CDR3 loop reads CASSLRGGNGNTIYF. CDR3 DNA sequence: TGTGCCAGCAGCTTAAGAGGGGGAAATGGAAACACCATATATTTT.

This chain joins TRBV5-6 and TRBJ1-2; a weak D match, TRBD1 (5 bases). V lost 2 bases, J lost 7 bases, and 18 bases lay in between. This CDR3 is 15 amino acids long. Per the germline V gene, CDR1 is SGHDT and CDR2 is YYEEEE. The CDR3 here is CASSLRQTGSGGYTF. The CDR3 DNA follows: TGTGCCAGCAGCTTAAGACAGACCGGCTCGGGTGGCTACACCTTC.

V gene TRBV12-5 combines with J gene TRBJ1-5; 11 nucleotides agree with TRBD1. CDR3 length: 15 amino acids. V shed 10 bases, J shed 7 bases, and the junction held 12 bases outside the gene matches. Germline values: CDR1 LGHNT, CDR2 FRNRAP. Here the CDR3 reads CATGTGQGEGQPQHF. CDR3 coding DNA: TGTGCTACCGGAACGGGACAGGGGGAAGGACAGCCCCAGCATTTT. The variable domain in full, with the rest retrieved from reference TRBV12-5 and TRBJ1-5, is DARVTQTPRHKVTEMGQEVTMRCQPILGHNTVFWYRQTMMQGLELLAYFRNRAPLDDSGMPKDRFSAEMPDATLATLKIQPSEPRDSAVYFCATGTGQGEGQPQHFGDGTRLSIL.

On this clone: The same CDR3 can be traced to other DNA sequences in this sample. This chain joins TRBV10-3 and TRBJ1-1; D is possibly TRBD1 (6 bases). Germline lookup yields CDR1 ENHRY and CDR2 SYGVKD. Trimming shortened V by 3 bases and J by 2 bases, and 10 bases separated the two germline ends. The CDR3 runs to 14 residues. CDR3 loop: CAISDTGSNTEAFF. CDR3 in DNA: TGTGCCATCAGTGATACAGGGTCTAACACTGAAGCTTTCTTT.

CDR3 loop: CASSFRDTVTEAFF. CDR3 DNA sequence: TGTGCCAGCAGCTTCCGGGACACGGTCACTGAAGCTTTCTTT. The chain couples TRBV5-8 to TRBJ1-1, with a weak D call TRBD1 (6 bases). The germline CDR1 and CDR2 sequences are SGHTS and YDEGEE. Trimming removed 2 bases from V and 4 bases from J, with 12 bases in between. This CDR3 region has 14 residues.

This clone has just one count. The CDR3 region has the DNA TGTGCCAGCAGTGAAGTTGCCTCGGGGACTGAAGCTTTCTTT. The encoded protein is CASSEVASGTEAFF. This sequence joins TRBV6-1 and TRBJ1-1, with unresolved D. This CDR3 has 14 amino acids. Per the germline V gene, CDR1 is MNHNS and CDR2 is SASEGT. The ends were cut back, 1 base at V and 5 bases at J, with 11 bases in the middle.

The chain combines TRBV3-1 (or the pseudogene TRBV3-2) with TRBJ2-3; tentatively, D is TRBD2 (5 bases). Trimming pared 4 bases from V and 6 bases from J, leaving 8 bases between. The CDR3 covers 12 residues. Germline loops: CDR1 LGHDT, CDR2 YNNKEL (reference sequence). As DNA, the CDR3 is TGTGCCAGCAGCCTACAGCGGGATACGCAGTATTTT. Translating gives CASSLQRDTQYF.

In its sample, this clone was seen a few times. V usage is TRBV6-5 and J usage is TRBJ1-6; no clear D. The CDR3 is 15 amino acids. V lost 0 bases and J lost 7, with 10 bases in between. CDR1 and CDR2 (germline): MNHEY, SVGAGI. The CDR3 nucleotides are TGTGCCAGCAGTTACTCGAACCAGTTGAATTCACCCCTCCACTTT. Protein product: CASSYSNQLNSPLHF.

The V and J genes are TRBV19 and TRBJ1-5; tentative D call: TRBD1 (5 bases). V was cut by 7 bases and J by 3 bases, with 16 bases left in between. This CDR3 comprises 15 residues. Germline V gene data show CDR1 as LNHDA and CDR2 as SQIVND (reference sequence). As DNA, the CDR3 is TGTGCCAGTACCCCCTCGGGCGGGGCCAATCAGCCCCAGCATTTT. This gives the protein CASTPSGGANQPQHF. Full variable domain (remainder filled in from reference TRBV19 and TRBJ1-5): DGGITQSPKYLFRKEGQNVTLSCEQNLNHDAMYWYRQDPGQGLRLIYYSQIVNDFQKGDIAEGYSVSREKKESFPLTVTSAQKNPTAFYLCASTPSGGANQPQHFGDGTRLSIL.

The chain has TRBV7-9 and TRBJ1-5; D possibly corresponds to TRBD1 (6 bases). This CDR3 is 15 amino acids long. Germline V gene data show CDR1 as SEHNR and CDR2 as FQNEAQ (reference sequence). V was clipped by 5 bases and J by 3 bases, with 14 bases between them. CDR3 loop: CASSTGTSYNQPQHF. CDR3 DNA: TGTGCCAGCAGCACAGGGACATCTTACAATCAGCCCCAGCATTTT.

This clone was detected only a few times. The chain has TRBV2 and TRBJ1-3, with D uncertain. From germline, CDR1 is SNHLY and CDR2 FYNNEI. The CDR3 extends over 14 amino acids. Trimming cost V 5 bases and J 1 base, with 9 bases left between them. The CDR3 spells CASSSTDSGNTIYF. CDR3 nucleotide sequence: TGTGCCAGCAGTTCTACAGATTCTGGAAACACCATATATTTT. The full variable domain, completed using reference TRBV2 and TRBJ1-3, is EPEVTQTPSHQVTQMGQEVILRCVPISNHLYFYWYRQILGQKVEFLVSFYNNEISEKSEIFDDQFSVERPDGSNFTLKIRSTKLEDSAMYFCASSSTDSGNTIYFGEGSWLTVV.

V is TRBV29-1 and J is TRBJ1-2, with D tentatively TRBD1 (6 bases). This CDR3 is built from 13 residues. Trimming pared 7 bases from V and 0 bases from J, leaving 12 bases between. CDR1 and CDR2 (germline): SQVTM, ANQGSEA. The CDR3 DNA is TGCAGCGCAAAGACAGGAACTAACTATGGCTACACCTTC. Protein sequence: CSAKTGTNYGYTF. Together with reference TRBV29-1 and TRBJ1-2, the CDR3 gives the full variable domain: SAVISQKPSRDICQRGTSLTIQCQVDSQVTMMFWYRQQPGQSLTLIATANQGSEATYESGFVIDKFPISRPNLTFSTLTVSNMSPEDSSIYLCSAKTGTNYGYTFGSGTRLTVV.

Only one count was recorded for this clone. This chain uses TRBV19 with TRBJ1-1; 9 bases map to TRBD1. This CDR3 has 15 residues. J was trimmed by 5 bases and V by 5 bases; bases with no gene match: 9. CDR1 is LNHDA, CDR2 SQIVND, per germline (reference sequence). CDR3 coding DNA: TGTGCCAGTAGTTCACTGACAGGGGGAGGAACTGAAGCTTTCTTT. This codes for CASSSLTGGGTEAFF.

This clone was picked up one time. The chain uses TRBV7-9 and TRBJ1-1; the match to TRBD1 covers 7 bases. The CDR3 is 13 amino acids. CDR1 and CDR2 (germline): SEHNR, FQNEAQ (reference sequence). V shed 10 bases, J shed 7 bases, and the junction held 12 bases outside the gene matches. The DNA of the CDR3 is TGTGCCACCCAGATATCAGGGGGAAATGAAGCTTTCTTT. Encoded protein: CATQISGGNEAFF.

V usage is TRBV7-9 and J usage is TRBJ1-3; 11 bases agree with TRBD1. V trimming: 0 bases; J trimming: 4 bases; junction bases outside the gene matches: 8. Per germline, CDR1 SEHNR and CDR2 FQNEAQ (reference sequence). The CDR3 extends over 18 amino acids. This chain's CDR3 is CASSLALSGTGGGNTIYF. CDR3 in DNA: TGTGCCAGCAGCTTAGCACTCTCCGGGACAGGGGGGGGAAACACCATATATTTT.

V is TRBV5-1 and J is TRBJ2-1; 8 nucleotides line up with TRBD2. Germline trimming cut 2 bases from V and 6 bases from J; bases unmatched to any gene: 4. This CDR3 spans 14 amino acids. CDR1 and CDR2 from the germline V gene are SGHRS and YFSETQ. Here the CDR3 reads CASSFGGASNEQFF. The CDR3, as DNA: TGCGCCAGCAGCTTCGGGGGGGCCTCCAATGAGCAGTTCTTC.